One and the same sample provided the 22 T cell receptor beta chains below, sequenced in a study of a mutant IDH1 vaccine in newly diagnosed glioma. Time point in this sample: week 47, end of study. Vaccination used 300 ug of mutant IDH1 20-mer peptide per dose, with topical imiquimod. Their recognized antigens are unknown. Only in-frame clones appear in the TCRdb table, and some are missing; sequencing was by immunoSEQ multiplex PCR. The data show approximately 100,000 clones, approximately 89% seen once. Material: PBMCs, obtained from a glioma patient whose treatment included an IDH1 peptide vaccine. The receptors here all came from a woman between 45 and 65 years old with glioma.

The chain links TRBV5-1 to TRBJ2-4, with D perhaps matching TRBD1 (5 bases). The CDR3 spans 17 residues. CDR1 is SGHRS, CDR2 YFSETQ, per germline. V gave up 3 bases and J gave up 0 bases, with 16 bases separating them. CDR3 in amino acids: CASSWKTDPLAKNIQYF. CDR3 bases: TGCGCCAGCAGCTGGAAGACAGACCCACTAGCCAAAAACATTCAGTACTTC.

This chain joins TRBV4-1 and TRBJ2-4, with D possibly TRBD1 on 6 matching bases. The CDR3 extends over 16 amino acids. CDR1 is MGHRA and CDR2 is YSYEKL in the germline V gene. V shed 1 base and J shed 2 bases, with 12 bases lying between them. CDR3 sequence reads: CASSQGTARTKNIQYF. In DNA, the CDR3 is TGCGCCAGCAGCCAAGGGACAGCAAGAACCAAAAACATTCAGTACTTC.

The chain carries TRBV5-1 and TRBJ2-7, with 7 bases fitting TRBD1. With 0 bases clipped from V and 5 bases from J, the junction kept 5 bases outside the gene matches. The CDR3 runs to 14 residues. Germline assignment: CDR1 SGHRS and CDR2 YFSETQ. The CDR3 spells CASSLDDRENEQYF. As DNA, the CDR3 is TGCGCCAGCAGCTTGGACGACAGGGAGAACGAGCAGTACTTC.

Notes on this clone: This sample also contains other DNA sequences that code for the same CDR3. The chain is built from TRBV6-5 and TRBJ2-7; 9 positions agree with TRBD2. V gave up 0 bases and J gave up 2 bases; unmatched junction bases: 2. Germline V gene lookup returns CDR1 MNHEY and CDR2 SVGAGI. This CDR3 comprises 15 residues. CDR3 DNA sequence: TGTGCCAGCAGTTACTCGACTAGCGGTGCCTACGAGCAGTACTTC. Amino acids: CASSYSTSGAYEQYF.

This clone was counted only a few times. The genes are TRBV7-9 and TRBJ2-1, with D unclear. Germline lookup yields CDR1 SEHNR and CDR2 FQNEAQ (reference sequence). V was cut by 1 base and J by 3 bases, with 4 bases left in between. The CDR3 is 13 residues long. CDR3 region: CASSLVDYNEQFF. The CDR3, as DNA: TGTGCCAGCAGCTTAGTTGACTACAATGAGCAGTTCTTC.

V usage is TRBV19 and J usage is TRBJ2-7; D gene unclear. Germline V gene lookup returns CDR1 LNHDA and CDR2 SQIVND (reference sequence). Trimming cost V 1 base and J 0 bases, with 16 bases left between them. There are 17 residues in the CDR3. CDR3 DNA sequence: TGTGCCAGTAGTATAGGCACCACAAGACCGAGCTCCTACGAGCAGTACTTC. It encodes CASSIGTTRPSSYEQYF.

The CDR3 bases are TGTGCCAGCAGTGAATCGATCTTCAAAAATGAAAAACTGTTTTTT. Its translation: CASSESIFKNEKLFF. The rearrangement links TRBV6-1 to TRBJ1-4; the D is unclear. The CDR3 totals 15 residues. In germline, CDR1 is MNHNS, CDR2 SASEGT. The V end was cut by 2 bases, the J end by 5 bases, with 12 bases between.

This chain joins TRBV7-2 and TRBJ2-7, with D uncertain. V lost 5 bases, J lost 2 bases, and 13 bases lay in between. CDR3 size: 14 residues. The germline gives CDR1 SGHTA, CDR2 FQGNSA. In nucleotides, the CDR3 is TGTGCCAGCAGCCTCCACATAGTCGCCTACGAGCAGTACTTC. This gives the protein CASSLHIVAYEQYF. Full variable domain (missing parts from reference TRBV7-2 and TRBJ2-7): GAGVSQSPSNKVTEKGKDVELRCDPISGHTALYWYRQSLGQGLEFLIYFQGNSAPDKSGLPSDRFSAERTGGSVSTLTIQRTQQEDSAVYLCASSLHIVAYEQYFGPGTRLTVT.

This CDR3 is CASATGLSTYVQYF. In DNA, the CDR3 is TGTGCCAGCGCAACGGGGCTGTCTACCTACGTGCAGTACTTC. This chain connects TRBV6-4 to TRBJ2-5; D may match TRBD1 or TRBD2 (5 bases each). Looked up from germline, CDR1 is MRHNA and CDR2 is SNTAGT. Trimming removed 8 bases at V and 11 bases at J, with 24 bases between. The CDR3 runs to 14 residues.

The rearrangement uses TRBV6-6 and TRBJ2-3; no definite D call. The CDR3 loop spans 11 amino acids. Trimming took off 6 bases at V and 3 bases at J, with 4 bases between the two ends. Germline V CDR1 and CDR2: MNHNY, SVGAGI (reference sequence). CDR3 in amino acids: CASRKTDTQYF. CDR3 nucleotides: TGTGCCAGCAGAAAAACAGATACGCAGTATTTT.

The V call is TRBV27, the J call TRBJ2-1, with a weak D call TRBD1 (6 bases). The length of the CDR3 is 15 residues. Trimming pared 3 bases from V and 8 bases from J, leaving 17 bases between. Germline V lookup: CDR1 MNHEY, CDR2 SMNVEV (reference sequence). The CDR3 DNA follows: TGTGCCAGCAGTTTGTCAGGGGTAATTGGTTATGAGCAGTTCTTC. As protein: CASSLSGVIGYEQFF.

The CDR3 sequence is CASSLERLDTQYF. The CDR3 DNA follows: TGTGCCAGCAGTTTAGAAAGATTAGATACGCAGTATTTT. This chain uses TRBV27 with TRBJ2-3; D gene unclear. Germline CDR1 is MNHEY and CDR2 is SMNVEV (reference sequence). The CDR3 covers 13 residues. The V end lost 2 bases, the J end lost 5 bases, and 8 bases lay between the germline ends.

The chain links TRBV5-4 to TRBJ2-2, with TRBD1 identical over 8 bases. This CDR3 is 16 amino acids long. V lost 4 bases and J lost 7; bases outside the gene matches: 12. CDR1 is SGHNT, CDR2 YYREEE, per germline (reference sequence). The CDR3 is CASSRRDRLNGGELFF. CDR3 bases: TGTGCCAGCAGCCGCCGGGACAGGTTAAACGGCGGGGAGCTGTTTTTT.

This clone was seen more than once but under ten times. V usage is TRBV5-1 and J usage is TRBJ1-6, with unresolved D. The CDR3 length is 16 residues. V lost 4 bases to trimming and J lost 10 bases, with 21 bases between them. Germline V gene lookup returns CDR1 SGHRS and CDR2 YFSETQ. For the CDR3, the DNA is TGCGCCAGCAGCGGTACCGGCGGGTTCTGGGGATCACCCCTCCACTTT. This sequence encodes CASSGTGGFWGSPLHF.

The chain recombines TRBV18 with TRBJ2-4; D is undetermined. V gave up 1 base and J gave up 2 bases, with 9 bases separating them. This CDR3 contains 15 residues. The germline gives CDR1 KGHSH, CDR2 LQKENI. CDR3 nucleotides: TGTGCCAGCTCACCACGGGCGGACCCCAAAAACATTCAGTACTTC. Its protein product is CASSPRADPKNIQYF.

This clone was seen a single time. CDR3 sequence: CASSRPVVGLDTREQYF. CDR3 coding DNA: TGTGCCAGCAGCCGACCTGTAGTAGGACTAGATACGCGCGAGCAGTACTTC. The V and J genes are TRBV7-9 and TRBJ2-5, with TRBD2 identical over 7 bases. The DNA matches TRBJ2-7 better at its end, which makes the J call doubtful. This CDR3 region has 17 residues. CDR1 and CDR2 from the germline V gene are SEHNR and FQNEAQ (reference sequence).

The gene calls are TRBV30 and TRBJ2-5; 7 bases map to TRBD1. The J segment lost 4 bases and the V segment lost 0 bases, leaving 5 bases of the junction unmatched. The CDR3 extends over 14 amino acids. The V gene's germline CDR1 is GTSNPN and CDR2 SVGIG (reference sequence). CDR3 nucleotides: TGTGCCTGGAGTGTACAGGGGAGTGGAGAGACCCAGTACTTC. Translation: CAWSVQGSGETQYF.

CDR3 region: CASTNTHRGETQYF. The CDR3 DNA reads TGTGCCAGCACCAATACCCACAGGGGCGAGACCCAGTACTTC. The chain uses TRBV6-6 and TRBJ2-5; TRBD1 matches at 7 bases. CDR1 and CDR2 from the germline V gene are MNHNY and SVGAGI (reference sequence). This CDR3 region has 14 residues. Germline trimming cut 7 bases from V and 5 bases from J; bases unmatched to any gene: 10.

This clone was recorded only once. The V and J genes are TRBV6-5 and TRBJ1-6; 9 positions agree with TRBD1. Losses at the gene ends were 2 bases for V and 8 bases for J; bases not matched to a gene: 1. CDR1 and CDR2 from the germline V gene are MNHEY and SVGAGI. The CDR3 is 14 amino acids. CDR3 bases: TGTGCCAGCAGTTACCGGGACAGGGATTCACCCCTCCACTTT. It translates to CASSYRDRDSPLHF.

The chain links TRBV5-5 to TRBJ2-1, with a weak D call TRBD1 (5 bases). This CDR3 contains 16 residues. Germline values: CDR1 SGHKS, CDR2 YYEKEE (reference sequence). The germline V and J ends were trimmed by 0 bases and 4 bases, with 14 bases remaining between them. The CDR3 reads CASSLEDRRKYNEQFF. The CDR3 nucleotides read TGTGCCAGCAGCTTGGAAGACAGAAGAAAATACAATGAGCAGTTCTTC. The full variable domain, in which reference TRBV5-5 and TRBJ2-1 provide the parts outside the CDR3, is DAGVTQSPTHLIKTRGQQVTLRCSPISGHKSVSWYQQVLGQGPQFIFQYYEKEERGRGNFPDRFSARQFPNYSSELNVNALLLGDSALYLCASSLEDRRKYNEQFFGPGTRLTVL.

The chain employs TRBV2 and TRBJ2-3; D uncertain. Germline V gene sequence: CDR1 SNHLY, CDR2 FYNNEI. V was pared by 9 bases and J by 4 bases, with 17 bases between. There are 14 residues in the CDR3. CDR3 bases: TGTGCCAGTGGTGGTGGGGTAGGGTCAGATACGCAGTATTTT. Protein product: CASGGGVGSDTQYF.

The chain uses TRBV19 and TRBJ2-7; the match to TRBD2 covers 9 bases. The CDR3 runs 20 residues. Germline trimming cut 0 bases from V and 3 bases from J; bases unmatched to any gene: 18. From germline, CDR1 is LNHDA and CDR2 SQIVND (reference sequence). This chain's CDR3 is CASSIDGPAIGTSSFYEQYF. In DNA form, the CDR3 reads TGTGCCAGTAGTATAGACGGACCCGCGATAGGGACTAGCTCCTTCTACGAGCAGTACTTC.